What follows is one T cell receptor (beta chain) and its context. What it recognizes is unknown. The assay was immunoSEQ multiplex PCR, and TCRdb's table has in-frame clones only and misses some. The data contain about 68,000 clones, more than 75% of them singletons. Trimming took 1 base from V and 2 from J, leaving 9 bases between them. CDR1 is SGDLS, CDR2 YYNGEE, per germline. The CDR3 covers 14 residues. The entry originates in a study of PD-1 blockade in mismatch repair-deficient tumors. Across the whole study: Patients had over ten mismatch repair-deficient cancer types and were previously treated and progressing. General study findings and limits: Rapid post-treatment expansion, then contraction, generally preceding radiologic response, marked tumor-resident clones.

A few pembrolizumab responders had their TCRs sequenced. This sequence was found in an adult with mismatch repair-deficient cancer. The sample here was peripheral blood, taken 2 weeks after starting pembrolizumab. V is TRBV9 and J is TRBJ1-2, with D unresolved. The CDR3 loop is CASSVTVLNYGYTF. In nucleotides, the CDR3 is TGTGCCAGCAGCGTAACGGTCCTCAACTATGGCTACACCTTC.